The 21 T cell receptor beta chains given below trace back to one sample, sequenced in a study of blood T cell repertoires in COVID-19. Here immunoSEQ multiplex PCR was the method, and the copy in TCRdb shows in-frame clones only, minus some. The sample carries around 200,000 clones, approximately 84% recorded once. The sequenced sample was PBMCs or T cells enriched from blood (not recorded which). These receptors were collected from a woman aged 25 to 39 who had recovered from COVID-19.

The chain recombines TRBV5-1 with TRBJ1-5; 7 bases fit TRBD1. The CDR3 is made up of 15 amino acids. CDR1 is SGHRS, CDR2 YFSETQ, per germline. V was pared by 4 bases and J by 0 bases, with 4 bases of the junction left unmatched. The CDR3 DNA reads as TGCGCCAGCAGCCCGGGGACAGATAGCAATCAGCCCCAGCATTTT. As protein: CASSPGTDSNQPQHF.

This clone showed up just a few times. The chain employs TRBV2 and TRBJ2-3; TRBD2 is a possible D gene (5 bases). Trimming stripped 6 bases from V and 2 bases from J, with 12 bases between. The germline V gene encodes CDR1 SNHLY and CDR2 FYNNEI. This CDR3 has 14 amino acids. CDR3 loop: CASSNLEDTDTQYF. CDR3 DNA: TGTGCCAGCAGCAACCTGGAGGACACAGATACGCAGTATTTT.

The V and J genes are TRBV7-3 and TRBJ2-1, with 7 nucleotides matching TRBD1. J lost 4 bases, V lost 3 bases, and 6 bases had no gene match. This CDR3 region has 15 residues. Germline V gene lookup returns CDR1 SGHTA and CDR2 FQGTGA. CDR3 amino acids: CASSLGTVIYNEQFF. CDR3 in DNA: TGTGCCAGCAGCTTGGGGACAGTCATTTACAATGAGCAGTTCTTC. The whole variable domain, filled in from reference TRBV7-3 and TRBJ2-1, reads GAGVSQTPSNKVTEKGKYVELRCDPISGHTALYWYRQSLGQGPEFLIYFQGTGAADDSGLPNDRFFAVRPEGSVSTLKIQRTERGDSAVYLCASSLGTVIYNEQFFGPGTRLTVL.

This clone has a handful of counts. The CDR3 region has the DNA TGTGCCTGGGTACCCGCGCGGCAGATCAACTATGGCTACACCTTC. Translation gives CAWVPARQINYGYTF. J is TRBJ1-2 and V is TRBV30; D is uncertain. Trimming removed 5 bases from V and 2 bases from J, with 18 bases in between. Per germline, CDR1 GTSNPN and CDR2 SVGIG (reference sequence). CDR3 length equals 15 residues.

The CDR3: CASSLTDQETQYF. In DNA, the CDR3 is TGTGCCAGCAGCTTGACAGACCAAGAGACCCAGTACTTC. The chain has TRBV2 and TRBJ2-5, with D perhaps matching TRBD1 (5 bases). CDR3 length: 13 residues. Germline assignment: CDR1 SNHLY and CDR2 FYNNEI. V dropped 6 bases and J dropped 0 bases, with 8 bases sitting between them.

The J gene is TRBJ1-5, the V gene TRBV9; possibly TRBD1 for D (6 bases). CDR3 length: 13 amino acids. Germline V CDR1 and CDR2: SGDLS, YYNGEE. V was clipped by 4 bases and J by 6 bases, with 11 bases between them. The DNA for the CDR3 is TGTGCCAGCAGCCAATCAGGGGCTCAGCCCCAGCATTTT. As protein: CASSQSGAQPQHF.

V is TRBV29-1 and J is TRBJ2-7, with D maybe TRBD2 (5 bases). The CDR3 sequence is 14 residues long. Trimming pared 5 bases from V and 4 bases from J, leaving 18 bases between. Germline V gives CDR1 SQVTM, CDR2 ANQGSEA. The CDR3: CSVSGSLREYEQYF. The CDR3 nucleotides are TGCAGCGTTTCGGGTTCGCTGAGGGAATACGAGCAGTACTTC.

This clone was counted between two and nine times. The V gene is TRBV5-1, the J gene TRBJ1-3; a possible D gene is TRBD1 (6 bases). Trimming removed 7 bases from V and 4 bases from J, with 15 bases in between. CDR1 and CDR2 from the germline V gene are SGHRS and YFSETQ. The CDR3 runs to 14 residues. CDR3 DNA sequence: TGCGCCAGCGGACCGGGACAATGGGGAAACACCATATATTTT. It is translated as CASGPGQWGNTIYF. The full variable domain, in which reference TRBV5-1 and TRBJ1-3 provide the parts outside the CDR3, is KAGVTQTPRYLIKTRGQQVTLSCSPISGHRSVSWYQQTPGQGLQFLFEYFSETQRNKGNFPGRFSGRQFSNSRSEMNVSTLELGDSALYLCASGPGQWGNTIYFGEGSWLTVV.

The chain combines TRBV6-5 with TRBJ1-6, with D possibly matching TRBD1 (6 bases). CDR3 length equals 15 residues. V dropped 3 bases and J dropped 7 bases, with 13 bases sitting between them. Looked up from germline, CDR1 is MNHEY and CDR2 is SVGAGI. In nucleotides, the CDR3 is TGTGCCAGCAGTTATAGTGCAGGGGACAATTCACCCCTCCACTTT. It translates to CASSYSAGDNSPLHF.

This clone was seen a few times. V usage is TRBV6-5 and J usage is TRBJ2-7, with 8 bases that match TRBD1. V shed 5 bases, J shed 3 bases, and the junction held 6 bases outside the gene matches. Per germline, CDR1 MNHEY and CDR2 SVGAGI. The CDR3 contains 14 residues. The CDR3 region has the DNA TGTGCCAGCAGTCCCTCGACAGGGGTCTACGAGCAGTACTTC. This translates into CASSPSTGVYEQYF.

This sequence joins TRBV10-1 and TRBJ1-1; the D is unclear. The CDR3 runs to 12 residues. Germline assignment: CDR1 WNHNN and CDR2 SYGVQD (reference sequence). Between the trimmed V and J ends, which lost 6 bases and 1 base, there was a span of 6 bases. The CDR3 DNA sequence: TGCGCCAGCAGCCACACGAACACTGAAGCTTTCTTT. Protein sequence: CASSHTNTEAFF.

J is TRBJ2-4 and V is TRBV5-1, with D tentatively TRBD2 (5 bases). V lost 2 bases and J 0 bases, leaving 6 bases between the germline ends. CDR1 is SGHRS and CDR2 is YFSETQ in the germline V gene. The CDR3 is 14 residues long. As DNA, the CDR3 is TGCGCCAGCAGCTTCGAGGGAGCCAAAAACATTCAGTACTTC. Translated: CASSFEGAKNIQYF.

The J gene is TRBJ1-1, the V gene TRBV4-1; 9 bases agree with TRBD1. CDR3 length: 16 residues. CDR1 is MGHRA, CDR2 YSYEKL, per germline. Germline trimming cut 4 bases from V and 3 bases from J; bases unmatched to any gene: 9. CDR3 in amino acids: CASSLQGAGRDTEAFF. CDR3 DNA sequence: TGCGCCAGCAGCCTACAGGGGGCTGGAAGGGACACTGAAGCTTTCTTT.

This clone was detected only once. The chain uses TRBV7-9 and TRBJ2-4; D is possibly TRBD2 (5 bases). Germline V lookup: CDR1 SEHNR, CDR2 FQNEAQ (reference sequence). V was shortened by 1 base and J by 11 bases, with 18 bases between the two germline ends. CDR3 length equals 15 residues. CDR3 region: CASSLDPVGSGFQYF. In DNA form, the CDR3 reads TGTGCCAGCAGCTTAGATCCAGTAGGATCGGGGTTTCAGTACTTC.

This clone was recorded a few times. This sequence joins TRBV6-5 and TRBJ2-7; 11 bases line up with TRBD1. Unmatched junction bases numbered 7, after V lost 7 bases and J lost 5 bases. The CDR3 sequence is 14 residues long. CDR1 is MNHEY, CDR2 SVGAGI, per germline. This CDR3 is CASNPGQGGNEQYF. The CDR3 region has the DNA TGTGCCAGCAATCCGGGACAGGGGGGGAACGAGCAGTACTTC.

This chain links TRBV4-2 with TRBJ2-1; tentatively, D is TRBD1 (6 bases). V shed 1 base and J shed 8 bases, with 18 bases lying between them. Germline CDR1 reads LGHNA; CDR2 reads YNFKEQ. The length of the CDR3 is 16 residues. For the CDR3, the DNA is TGTGCCAGCAGCCAAGTAGGGGGTCACAACGGGGATGAGCAGTTCTTC. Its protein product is CASSQVGGHNGDEQFF.

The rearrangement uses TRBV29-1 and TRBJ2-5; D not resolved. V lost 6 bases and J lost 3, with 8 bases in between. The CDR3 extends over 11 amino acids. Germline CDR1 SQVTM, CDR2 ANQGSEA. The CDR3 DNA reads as TGCAGCGTAGCGATGGAAGAGACCCAGTACTTC. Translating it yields CSVAMEETQYF.

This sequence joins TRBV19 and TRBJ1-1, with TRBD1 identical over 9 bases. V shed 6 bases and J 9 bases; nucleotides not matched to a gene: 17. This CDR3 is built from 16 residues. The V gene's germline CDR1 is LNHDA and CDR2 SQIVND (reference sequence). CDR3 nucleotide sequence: TGTGCCAGTAGGAAAACAGGGGGCGCCCGGGGTGAAAAAGCTTTCTTT. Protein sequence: CASRKTGGARGEKAFF.

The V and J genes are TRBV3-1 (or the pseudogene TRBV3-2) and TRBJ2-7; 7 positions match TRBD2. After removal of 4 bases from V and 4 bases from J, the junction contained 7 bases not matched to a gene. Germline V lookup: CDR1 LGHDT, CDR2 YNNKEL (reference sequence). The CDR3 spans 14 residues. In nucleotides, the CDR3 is TGTGCCAGCAGCCTTCTACTAGCGTCGTACGAGCAGTACTTC. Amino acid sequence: CASSLLLASYEQYF.

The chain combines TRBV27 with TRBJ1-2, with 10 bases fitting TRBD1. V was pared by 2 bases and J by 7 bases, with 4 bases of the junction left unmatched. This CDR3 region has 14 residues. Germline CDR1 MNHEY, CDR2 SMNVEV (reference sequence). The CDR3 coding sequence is TGTGCCAGCAGTTTACGGGGACAGGGGTTTGGCTACACCTTC. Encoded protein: CASSLRGQGFGYTF.

The CDR3 DNA is TGTGCCAGCAGCGAGACTATTAATTCACCCCTCCACTTT. It yields the protein CASSETINSPLHF. V usage is TRBV11-1 and J usage is TRBJ1-6; D remains unclear. This CDR3 spans 13 amino acids. Trimming left V 5 bases short and J 6 bases short, with 8 bases between. Germline CDR1 and CDR2: SGHAT and FQDESV (reference sequence).